This TCR beta chain was recovered during a study of blood T cell repertoires in COVID-19. Germline V gene lookup returns CDR1 SGDLS and CDR2 YYNGEE. The junction had 7 bases not matched to a gene; V was cut back by 4 bases and J by 5 bases. CDR3 length: 16 residues. The age range of participants was about 18 to 100 years, with residence in under 30 US areas. Cohort placement rested on clinical history that participants reported themselves. Individuals in the exposed group had encountered a COVID-19 case within 2 weeks preceding study entry. Assay: immunoSEQ multiplex PCR; the TCRdb copy retains only in-frame clones and omits some. Among roughly 250,000 clones listed, approximately 89% were seen once.

The genes are TRBV9 and TRBJ1-6; 9 nucleotides line up with TRBD1. This clonotype was sampled from a woman in her thirties or forties who had been exposed to COVID-19. The sample was PBMCs or T cells enriched from blood (not recorded which). CDR3 in amino acids: CASSLTGTGHNSPLHF. The CDR3 DNA sequence: TGTGCCAGCAGCTTAACCGGGACAGGGCATAATTCACCCCTCCACTTT.